These 9 T cell receptor beta chains share one sample of origin, sequenced in a study of CD8 T cells in Susac syndrome. Reverse transcription of roughly 0.5 to 1 ug RNA was carried out with random hexamers. Each CDR3 protein gets one entry after TCRdb re-called the immunoSEQ multiplex PCR reads with MiXCR. The table lists hundreds of thousands of distinct CDR3 sequences, 90% to 96% of them singletons. Sequenced: CD4+ T cells from PBMCs. The receptors come from a human donor with Susac syndrome.

The chain carries TRBV7-2 and TRBJ2-2; D is unresolved. Germline CDR1 is SGHTA and CDR2 is FQGNSA. V lost 3 bases and J 3 bases, leaving 8 bases between the germline ends. CDR3 length equals 14 residues. CDR3 in amino acids: CASSFTEYTGELFF. The CDR3 region has the DNA TGTGCCAGCAGCTTTACAGAATACACCGGGGAGCTGTTTTTT.

The chain joins TRBV28 to TRBJ2-1; 7 nucleotides match TRBD2. The V gene's germline CDR1 is MDHEN and CDR2 SYDVKM. The CDR3 is 14 residues long. Unmatched junction bases numbered 9, after V lost 4 bases and J lost 9 bases. The CDR3 sequence: CASSSGGSLSEQFF. CDR3 DNA sequence: TGTGCCAGCAGTTCCGGCGGGAGTCTAAGTGAGCAGTTCTTC.

This clonotype occurred once. The chain uses TRBV4-1 and TRBJ2-4; D is ambiguous. CDR3 size: 16 residues. V was shortened by 1 base and J by 0 bases, with 10 bases between the two germline ends. Germline V gene data show CDR1 as MGHRA and CDR2 as YSYEKL. CDR3 sequence reads: CASSQGGREAKNIQYF. CDR3 DNA: TGCGCCAGCAGCCAAGGGGGAAGAGAAGCCAAAAACATTCAGTACTTC.

The rearrangement uses TRBV2 and TRBJ2-4; D is perhaps TRBD1 (7 bases). Germline V CDR1 and CDR2: SNHLY, FYNNEI. This CDR3 is built from 12 residues. V was pared by 8 bases and J by 9 bases, with 14 bases between. DNA for the CDR3: TGTGCCAGCGCAGGGGGAGCGGGCATTCAGTACTTC. This translates into CASAGGAGIQYF.

The chain combines TRBV29-1 with TRBJ2-1; D gene unclear. CDR1 is SQVTM and CDR2 is ANQGSEA in the germline V gene. Between the trimmed V and J ends, which lost 1 base and 0 bases, there was a span of 7 bases. The CDR3 extends over 14 amino acids. CDR3 nucleotide sequence: TGCAGCGTTGAAGGGTTACACTCCTACAATGAGCAGTTCTTC. Translated, it gives CSVEGLHSYNEQFF.

The rearrangement uses TRBV5-4 and TRBJ2-7; D is perhaps TRBD2 (5 bases). From germline, CDR1 is SGHNT and CDR2 YYREEE (reference sequence). The CDR3 covers 13 residues. V was pared by 4 bases and J by 3 bases, with 11 bases between. As DNA, the CDR3 is TGTGCCAGCAGCCCCGGACGGGACTACGAGCAGTACTTC. This gives the protein CASSPGRDYEQYF.

This chain uses TRBV24-1 with TRBJ2-7; TRBD1 matches at 8 bases. Germline V gives CDR1 KGHDR, CDR2 SFDVKD. CDR3 length: 16 residues. V lost 5 bases to trimming and J lost 1 base; unmatched junction nucleotides: 9. CDR3 loop: CATSARIGTGSYEQYF. CDR3 DNA: TGTGCCACCAGTGCCAGAATCGGGACAGGTTCCTACGAGCAGTACTTC.

This rearrangement joins TRBV15 to TRBJ1-2; 9 nucleotides agree with TRBD1. The ends lost 4 bases at V and 7 bases at J; junction bases unmatched: 4. Per germline, CDR1 LNHNV and CDR2 YYDKDF (reference sequence). The CDR3 extends over 13 amino acids. The CDR3 DNA sequence: TGTGCCACCAGCAAACAGGGGGCCGGTGGCTACACCTTC. Translating it yields CATSKQGAGGYTF.

The chain recombines TRBV13 with TRBJ2-3, with 8 bases aligning to TRBD2. CDR1 is PRHDT and CDR2 is FYEKMQ in the germline V gene (reference sequence). The CDR3 totals 14 residues. V lost 5 bases and J lost 5; bases outside the gene matches: 6. DNA of the CDR3: TGTGCCAGCAGCCGGCGGGGGGCGCAAGATACGCAGTATTTT. The encoded protein is CASSRRGAQDTQYF. The variable domain in full, with the rest retrieved from reference TRBV13 and TRBJ2-3, is AAGVIQSPRHLIKEKRETATLKCYPIPRHDTVYWYQQGPGQDPQFLISFYEKMQSDKGSIPDRFSAQQFSDYHSELNMSSLELGDSALYFCASSRRGAQDTQYFGPGTRLTVL.